The rows below give T cell receptor beta chains drawn from one sample of a study of neurological immune-mediated disorders. MiXCR, run by TCRdb on the 5' RACE reads, gives a single entry per CDR3 protein. The sample includes approximately 40,000 distinct CDR3 sequences, about 12% seen only once; the top ten take 1.3%. The source material was PBMCs. The receptors here all came from a female donor in good health. Each CDR3 is given without its conserved first and last residue.

V gene	J gene	CDR3 protein
TRBV20-1	TRBJ2-7	SAPSSGGRGNEQY
TRBV5-1	TRBJ2-1	ASSRRGGGTYNEQF
TRBV5-6	TRBJ2-1	ASNAHGFEQF
TRBV5-1	TRBJ1-2	ASSPALMATYGYT
TRBV14	TRBJ2-1	ASSQTMRVNYQGFDEQF
TRBV5-1	TRBJ1-6	ASSLGADSPLH
TRBV20-1	TRBJ2-2	SAEQGSNTGELF
TRBV19	TRBJ2-7	ASTPQGKSYEQY
TRBV3-1	TRBJ2-5	ASSQGTSGGPVG
TRBV9	TRBJ2-3	ASSVGGTPTDTQY
TRBV5-1	TRBJ2-7	ASSLESGGDYEQY
TRBV7-2	TRBJ2-5	ASSPLAGGPTQY
TRBV6-2/TRBV6-3	TRBJ1-1	PSSEGQPNTEAF
TRBV5-1	TRBJ2-2	ASSFASGITGELF
TRBV5-6	TRBJ2-1	ASERGDGSYNEQF
TRBV7-8	TRBJ1-1	ASSVDLNTEAF
TRBV12-3/TRBV12-4	TRBJ2-3	ASRGRWGGSTDTQY
TRBV7-8	TRBJ2-5	ASSPRASGGAEETQY
TRBV20-1	TRBJ2-1	SGVASEQF
TRBV27	TRBJ2-5	ASSLVGGETQY
TRBV19	TRBJ2-1	ASSPPRLGLDEQF
TRBV15	TRBJ2-3	ATSRVGKLGGYLVDTQY
TRBV20-1	TRBJ1-2	SARDFVGRNYGYT
TRBV6-2/TRBV6-3	TRBJ2-3	ASRGLSDTDTQY
TRBV4-1	TRBJ1-1	ASSQVEGGTTEAF